This TCR beta chain came from a study of blood T cell repertoires in COVID-19 (dated by TCRdb to 2020 to 2022). In the study overall: Samples from collaborators originated in the United States, Italy and Spain and spanned both the acute and convalescent phases of COVID-19. The material from the prospective study consisted of cDNA or gDNA derived from T cells, B-cell-depleted T cells, or PBMCs. Deeply sampled blood TCRbeta repertoires from subjects exposed to, actively infected with, or recovered from COVID-19 were included in the dataset. The repertoires were made available in a free public database intended to serve as a resource for research on the immune response to SARS-CoV-2. The samples were drawn from the first 160 participants of the ongoing ImmuneRACE study and from 950 to 1,500 subjects provided by 6 global collaborators. A de-identified subject ID, COVID-19 status, age in years and sex were almost always included in the sample metadata. Where available, HLA class I and class II types were obtained from metadata supplied by the sample provider rather than from assay-based typing.

Study-wide conclusions, independent of this receptor: The quantity of clinical and demographic metadata differed by source and by participant and was supplied without curation.

TCRbeta CDR3 regions were amplified from genomic DNA using the immunoSEQ Assay, a bias-controlled multiplex PCR. From the authors' description of their analysis: The number of nucleated cells in each sample was estimated from the amplification of reference gene primers within the assay. Sequence reads were collapsed and filtered to measure the absolute abundance of every unique TCRbeta CDR3 rearrangement. For each sample, productive Simpson clonality was calculated as the square root of Simpson's diversity index across productive rearrangements. The clones in this table, taken by TCRdb from immuneACCESS, are in-frame only. Not every clone is retained; where verified, under half of the shortfall comes from an unresolved V gene, and the cause of the rest is unknown. V, J and clone size were drawn from that table, and D and trimming were deduced from the DNA. Present in this sample are about 170,000 clones, about 80% of which were seen just once. The top ten clones comprise roughly 11% of the sample.

Comment on this clone: The antigen it binds to is not known. Base qualities were left out, and no much larger clone turns up one base away.

The collaborating institutions used their own protocols to collect whole blood in K2EDTA tubes. For TCRbeta analysis, collaborators shipped samples as frozen whole blood, isolated PBMCs, or DNA extracted from either of those sample types. The germline ends are 14 bases apart after V is trimmed by 6 bases and J by 0 bases. In the germline V gene, CDR1 corresponds to SQVTM and CDR2 to ANQGSEA. The CDR3 runs 14 residues from the cysteine to the phenylalanine. CDR3 DNA only is kept here, 42 bases in frame from base 1. Recombination connected TRBV29-1 to TRBJ1-2, with an unclear D gene assignment. This receptor was taken from an older man with active or convalescent COVID-19. Sequencing was done on a sample of peripheral blood. The CDR3 amino acid sequence is: CSVGRTSTNYGYTF. The base sequence is TGCAGCGTAGGAAGGACTTCTACTAACTATGGCTACACCTTC.